This T cell receptor (beta chain) was retrieved from a study (dated by TCRdb to between 2021 and 2024). PBMCs were isolated from peripheral blood, and genomic DNA from unsorted PBMCs was used for TCR beta sequencing. Reading the germline V gene (reference sequence) gives CDR1 PRHDT and CDR2 FYEKMQ. The cysteine opens and the phenylalanine closes a CDR3 of 15 amino acids. The read is trimmed to its CDR3 DNA, 45 bases read in frame from base 1. At the junction V is shortened by 3 bases and J by 4 bases; bases outside the gene matches: 4. What the research found in general, with its limitations: According to the authors, more investigation is needed, including longitudinal sampling and evaluation of a control group.

Survey-level sequencing on the immunoSEQ platform was used to profile the TCR beta chain repertoires. As for how the authors treated the data: CDR3 amino acid length spectratypes and V-J pairing frequencies were compared, and repertoire diversity was measured with the inverse Simpson index. TCR beta CDR3 sequences were matched against VDJdb to annotate clonotypes specific to SARS-CoV-2, CMV, influenza A and EBV. This immuneACCESS table, as held by TCRdb, lists in-frame sequences with V and J called but not all clones. Of the missing ones, under half trace to an unresolved V gene in checked studies; the others have no known cause. V and J calls and clone size come straight from that table; D and trimming were deduced from the DNA. The sample contains 40,000 to 55,000 clones, approximately 93% of them found a single time. About 11% of the sample goes to the ten largest clones. A note on this clone: There is no known antigen for this receptor. Base qualities were left out, and no much larger clone turns up one base away.

Sequencing used PBMCs. The chain was built from TRBV13 and TRBJ1-2, with 11 junctional bases fitting TRBD1. The sequence was obtained from a man aged 40-50 years with rheumatoid arthritis. The CDR3 in this case is CASSFTGQGAYGYTF. The DNA sequence is as follows: TGTGCCAGCAGCTTTACCGGACAGGGGGCCTATGGCTACACCTTC.